Listed below are T cell receptor beta chains from one sample, sequenced in a study of blood T cells in healthy people across ages. TCRdb itself ran the 5' RACE reads through MiXCR, one entry per CDR3 protein. Of about 780,000 distinct CDR3 sequences in the sample, around 50% are singletons; the top ten hold roughly 18%. Sequencing used blood. The receptors were sampled from an elderly man in good health. The CDR3 runs from the conserved cysteine through the conserved F or W. The order of the fields is J gene, D gene, V gene, clone size, CDR3 protein, CDR3 DNA. A D gene is named only where the DNA matches it firmly. Clone size appears in some rows only: once, few, many, or a class for an expanded clone.

J gene: TRBJ1-6
D gene: TRBD1
V gene: TRBV20-1
clone size: -
CDR3 protein: CSAPWGQGYSPLHF
CDR3 DNA: TGCAGTGCTCCTTGGGGACAGGGCTATTCACCCCTCCACTTT

J gene: TRBJ2-6
D gene: -
V gene: TRBV28
clone size: -
CDR3 protein: CASRAGVGSGANVLTF
CDR3 DNA: TGTGCCAGTCGGGCAGGGGTTGGCTCTGGGGCCAACGTCCTGACTTTC

J gene: TRBJ2-1
D gene: -
V gene: TRBV7-3
clone size: many
CDR3 protein: CASSPDRTAYNEQFF
CDR3 DNA: TGTGCCAGCAGCCCGGACCGAACGGCTTACAATGAGCAGTTCTTC

J gene: TRBJ1-5
D gene: -
V gene: TRBV29-1
clone size: many
CDR3 protein: CSVQESNQPQHF
CDR3 DNA: TGCAGCGTACAGGAGAGCAATCAGCCCCAGCATTTT

J gene: TRBJ2-2
D gene: TRBD1
V gene: TRBV19
clone size: -
CDR3 protein: CATQRRTGSGELFF
CDR3 DNA: TGTGCCACACAACGGAGGACAGGGTCCGGGGAGCTGTTTTTT

J gene: TRBJ1-3
D gene: -
V gene: TRBV7-9
clone size: -
CDR3 protein: CASRDFSGNTIYF
CDR3 DNA: TGTGCCAGCCGGGACTTCTCTGGAAACACCATATATTTT

J gene: TRBJ2-7
D gene: -
V gene: TRBV6-6
clone size: few
CDR3 protein: CASSPRGGGPYEQYF
CDR3 DNA: TGTGCCAGCAGTCCCCGAGGGGGAGGGCCTTACGAGCAGTACTTC

J gene: TRBJ2-1
D gene: -
V gene: TRBV13
clone size: once
CDR3 protein: CASSRDGTETYNEQFF
CDR3 DNA: TGTGCCAGCAGCCGCGACGGGACTGAAACCTACAATGAGCAGTTCTTC

J gene: TRBJ2-1
D gene: -
V gene: TRBV6-2/TRBV6-3
clone size: -
CDR3 protein: CASRLLSSGTEQFF
CDR3 DNA: TGTGCCAGCAGGCTTCTTAGTAGTGGGACTGAGCAGTTCTTC

J gene: TRBJ2-5
D gene: -
V gene: TRBV5-1
clone size: -
CDR3 protein: CASSLAKGWTQETQYF
CDR3 DNA: TGCGCCAGCAGCTTGGCCAAGGGGTGGACTCAAGAGACCCAGTACTTC

J gene: TRBJ2-7
D gene: -
V gene: TRBV19
clone size: -
CDR3 protein: CASSKQVNYEQYF
CDR3 DNA: TGTGCCAGTAGTAAACAGGTGAACTACGAGCAGTACTTC

J gene: TRBJ2-7
D gene: -
V gene: TRBV13
clone size: -
CDR3 protein: CASSPISGPPEQYF
CDR3 DNA: TGTGCCAGCAGCCCCATCTCCGGGCCCCCCGAGCAGTACTTC

J gene: TRBJ2-7
D gene: -
V gene: TRBV20-1
clone size: few
CDR3 protein: CSAKRQGGYEQYF
CDR3 DNA: TGCAGTGCTAAGCGACAGGGAGGTTACGAGCAGTACTTC

J gene: TRBJ2-7
D gene: TRBD1
V gene: TRBV5-1
clone size: -
CDR3 protein: CASARSGQGENEQYF
CDR3 DNA: TGCGCCAGTGCAAGGTCGGGACAGGGGGAAAACGAGCAGTACTTC

J gene: TRBJ2-7
D gene: -
V gene: TRBV7-9
clone size: -
CDR3 protein: CASHSIGGSAYEQYF
CDR3 DNA: TGTGCCAGCCACTCTATTGGGGGCTCTGCCTACGAGCAGTACTTC

J gene: TRBJ2-1
D gene: TRBD2
V gene: TRBV3-1
clone size: -
CDR3 protein: CASSHPAGERVNEQFF
CDR3 DNA: TGTGCCAGCAGCCACCCCGCGGGAGAACGGGTCAATGAGCAGTTCTTC

J gene: TRBJ2-7
D gene: -
V gene: TRBV6-4
clone size: -
CDR3 protein: CASSKEGGSTHEQYF
CDR3 DNA: TGTGCCAGCAGTAAAGAGGGGGGTTCGACGCACGAGCAGTACTTC

J gene: TRBJ2-1
D gene: TRBD2
V gene: TRBV2
clone size: few
CDR3 protein: CASSEGTSDYNEQFF
CDR3 DNA: TGTGCCAGCAGTGAAGGGACTAGCGATTACAATGAGCAGTTCTTC

J gene: TRBJ2-5
D gene: TRBD2
V gene: TRBV7-2
clone size: -
CDR3 protein: CASSIISGRSQETQYF
CDR3 DNA: TGTGCCAGCAGCATTATTAGCGGGAGGTCTCAAGAGACCCAGTACTTC

J gene: TRBJ2-2
D gene: TRBD1
V gene: TRBV6-6
clone size: -
CDR3 protein: CASSSRQGGPGELFF
CDR3 DNA: TGTGCCAGCAGTTCACGACAGGGGGGACCCGGGGAGCTGTTTTTT

J gene: TRBJ2-3
D gene: -
V gene: TRBV30
clone size: -
CDR3 protein: CAWSTGGPDTQYF
CDR3 DNA: TGTGCCTGGAGTACCGGGGGCCCAGATACGCAGTATTTT

J gene: TRBJ2-5
D gene: -
V gene: TRBV5-5
clone size: many
CDR3 protein: CASSLDVQGQTQYF
CDR3 DNA: TGTGCCAGCAGCTTGGACGTACAGGGACAGACCCAGTACTTC

J gene: TRBJ2-7
D gene: -
V gene: TRBV25-1
clone size: -
CDR3 protein: CASSEIPGDKSDEQYF
CDR3 DNA: TGTGCCAGCAGTGAGATTCCCGGGGACAAATCAGATGAGCAGTACTTC

J gene: TRBJ2-7
D gene: -
V gene: TRBV20-1
clone size: -
CDR3 protein: CSAKPRASPYEQYF
CDR3 DNA: TGCAGTGCTAAACCCCGAGCTAGCCCCTACGAGCAGTACTTC

J gene: TRBJ2-3
D gene: -
V gene: TRBV7-9
clone size: -
CDR3 protein: CANGSHLTDSQYF
CDR3 DNA: TGTGCCAACGGCTCCCACTTAACAGACTCGCAGTATTTT

J gene: TRBJ2-1
D gene: -
V gene: TRBV27
clone size: once
CDR3 protein: CARPPGHSSHNEQFF
CDR3 DNA: TGTGCCAGACCGCCGGGCCACAGCTCCCACAATGAGCAGTTCTTC

J gene: TRBJ2-1
D gene: -
V gene: TRBV27
clone size: few
CDR3 protein: CASSPLTSGEYNEQFF
CDR3 DNA: TGTGCCAGCAGTCCTCTGACGAGCGGAGAATACAATGAGCAGTTCTTC

J gene: TRBJ2-1
D gene: -
V gene: TRBV6-2/TRBV6-3
clone size: few
CDR3 protein: CASSYNVANEQFF
CDR3 DNA: TGTGCCAGCAGTTACAATGTGGCTAATGAGCAGTTCTTC

J gene: TRBJ2-3
D gene: -
V gene: TRBV20-1
clone size: once
CDR3 protein: CSARPGGGITETQYF
CDR3 DNA: TGCAGTGCTAGGCCAGGTGGCGGGATTACAGAGACGCAGTATTTT

J gene: TRBJ2-7
D gene: -
V gene: TRBV28
clone size: few
CDR3 protein: CASSLGTAGAYEQYF
CDR3 DNA: TGTGCCAGCAGTTTAGGGACCGCAGGAGCCTACGAGCAGTACTTC

J gene: TRBJ1-4
D gene: -
V gene: TRBV6-5
clone size: -
CDR3 protein: CASRDTGWDEKLFF
CDR3 DNA: TGTGCCAGCAGAGATACGGGTTGGGATGAAAAACTGTTTTTT

J gene: TRBJ1-6
D gene: -
V gene: TRBV28
clone size: -
CDR3 protein: CASSTTTASNSPLHF
CDR3 DNA: TGTGCCAGCAGTACAACGACAGCTAGTAATTCACCCCTCCACTTT

J gene: TRBJ1-1
D gene: TRBD1
V gene: TRBV12-3/TRBV12-4
clone size: -
CDR3 protein: CASSRTGSNPEAFF
CDR3 DNA: TGTGCCAGCAGCCGGACAGGATCAAACCCTGAAGCTTTCTTT

J gene: TRBJ1-1
D gene: -
V gene: TRBV7-2
clone size: -
CDR3 protein: CASSFGGLRHTEAFF
CDR3 DNA: TGTGCCAGCAGCTTTGGGGGTCTGAGGCACACTGAAGCTTTCTTT

J gene: TRBJ2-3
D gene: -
V gene: TRBV20-1
clone size: few
CDR3 protein: CSASSSAQGADTQYF
CDR3 DNA: TGCAGTGCTAGTTCATCGGCCCAGGGAGCAGATACGCAGTATTTT

J gene: TRBJ2-1
D gene: -
V gene: TRBV5-1
clone size: -
CDR3 protein: CASSLEVGGPTYNEQFF
CDR3 DNA: TGCGCCAGCAGCTTGGAGGTAGGCGGACCCACCTACAATGAGCAGTTCTTC

J gene: TRBJ2-3
D gene: -
V gene: TRBV4-2
clone size: -
CDR3 protein: CASSQERGAPDTQYF
CDR3 DNA: TGTGCCAGCAGCCAAGAGAGAGGGGCCCCGGATACGCAGTATTTT

J gene: TRBJ2-2
D gene: -
V gene: TRBV5-1
clone size: -
CDR3 protein: CASSLSRFTGELFF
CDR3 DNA: TGCGCCAGCAGCCTCTCACGGTTCACCGGGGAGCTGTTTTTT

J gene: TRBJ2-3
D gene: TRBD2
V gene: TRBV27
clone size: few
CDR3 protein: CASGRRTSGGGDTQYF
CDR3 DNA: TGTGCCAGCGGGCGACGGACTAGCGGAGGGGGAGATACGCAGTATTTT

J gene: TRBJ2-7
D gene: TRBD2
V gene: TRBV11-2
clone size: -
CDR3 protein: CATASGNYEQYF
CDR3 DNA: TGTGCCACCGCTAGCGGGAACTACGAGCAGTACTTC

J gene: TRBJ2-7
D gene: -
V gene: TRBV12-3/TRBV12-4
clone size: few
CDR3 protein: CASSLKRVHEQYF
CDR3 DNA: TGTGCCAGCAGTTTAAAGAGGGTTCACGAGCAGTACTTC

J gene: TRBJ2-3
D gene: TRBD2
V gene: TRBV4-3
clone size: -
CDR3 protein: CASSQGMGLAGGTDTQYF
CDR3 DNA: TGCGCCAGCAGCCAAGGAATGGGACTAGCGGGGGGAACAGATACGCAGTATTTT

J gene: TRBJ2-7
D gene: -
V gene: TRBV4-3
clone size: few
CDR3 protein: CASSRDSGTGSYEQYF
CDR3 DNA: TGCGCCAGCAGCCGCGACTCCGGGACCGGCTCCTACGAGCAGTACTTC

J gene: TRBJ2-7
D gene: -
V gene: TRBV20-1
clone size: -
CDR3 protein: CSARDIGGPYEQYF
CDR3 DNA: TGCAGTGCTAGAGATATAGGGGGTCCCTACGAGCAGTACTTC

J gene: TRBJ2-1
D gene: TRBD2
V gene: TRBV20-1
clone size: -
CDR3 protein: CSASLDSGAYYYNEQFF
CDR3 DNA: TGCAGTGCTAGCCTGGATAGCGGGGCGTACTACTACAATGAGCAGTTCTTC

J gene: TRBJ2-1
D gene: -
V gene: TRBV7-6
clone size: -
CDR3 protein: CASSLDGLLYNEQFF
CDR3 DNA: TGTGCCAGCAGCTTAGACGGACTTCTCTACAATGAGCAGTTCTTC

J gene: TRBJ2-1
D gene: -
V gene: TRBV5-1
clone size: -
CDR3 protein: CASSSQGPSYNEQFF
CDR3 DNA: TGCGCCAGCAGCTCGCAGGGACCCAGCTACAATGAGCAGTTCTTC

J gene: TRBJ2-2
D gene: TRBD2
V gene: TRBV4-3
clone size: few
CDR3 protein: CASSQILAGGPHGELFF
CDR3 DNA: TGCGCCAGCAGCCAGATACTAGCGGGAGGGCCTCACGGGGAGCTGTTTTTT

J gene: TRBJ2-5
D gene: TRBD2
V gene: TRBV12-3/TRBV12-4
clone size: many
CDR3 protein: CASSPGTSGSRETQYF
CDR3 DNA: TGTGCCAGCAGTCCAGGGACTAGCGGGAGCCGAGAGACCCAGTACTTC

J gene: TRBJ2-1
D gene: TRBD2
V gene: TRBV10-3
clone size: -
CDR3 protein: CATRSGTSGGNEQFF
CDR3 DNA: TGTGCCACGAGGTCCGGGACTAGCGGGGGCAATGAGCAGTTCTTC

J gene: TRBJ2-5
D gene: -
V gene: TRBV15
clone size: few
CDR3 protein: CATSRAGGAGETQYF
CDR3 DNA: TGTGCCACCAGCAGAGCTGGCGGGGCCGGGGAGACCCAGTACTTC

J gene: TRBJ2-1
D gene: TRBD2
V gene: TRBV7-2
clone size: many
CDR3 protein: CASSREGLAAYNEQFF
CDR3 DNA: TGTGCCAGCAGCCGTGAGGGACTAGCGGCATACAATGAGCAGTTCTTC

J gene: TRBJ2-3
D gene: TRBD1
V gene: TRBV10-1
clone size: -
CDR3 protein: CASSSGGPTDTQYF
CDR3 DNA: TGCGCCAGCAGTTCAGGGGGACCCACAGATACGCAGTATTTT

J gene: TRBJ2-3
D gene: -
V gene: TRBV6-2/TRBV6-3
clone size: -
CDR3 protein: CASSYPVPDTQYF
CDR3 DNA: TGTGCCAGCAGTTACCCCGTGCCAGATACGCAGTATTTT

J gene: TRBJ2-1
D gene: TRBD2
V gene: TRBV10-2
clone size: -
CDR3 protein: CASSEFSSGKVEQFF
CDR3 DNA: TGCGCCAGCAGTGAGTTCAGTAGCGGGAAAGTCGAGCAGTTCTTC

J gene: TRBJ2-7
D gene: -
V gene: TRBV20-1
clone size: -
CDR3 protein: CSASGTSSYEQYF
CDR3 DNA: TGCAGTGCTAGTGGGACTTCATCCTACGAGCAGTACTTC

J gene: TRBJ2-5
D gene: TRBD1
V gene: TRBV20-1
clone size: -
CDR3 protein: CCAQLTGMETQYF
CDR3 DNA: TGCTGTGCTCAACTGACAGGGATGGAGACCCAGTACTTC

J gene: TRBJ2-7
D gene: -
V gene: TRBV9
clone size: few
CDR3 protein: CASSPRLLSYEQYF
CDR3 DNA: TGTGCCAGCAGCCCCAGACTGCTTAGCTACGAGCAGTACTTC

J gene: TRBJ2-3
D gene: -
V gene: TRBV29-1
clone size: -
CDR3 protein: CSAGSGSTADTQYF
CDR3 DNA: TGCAGCGCTGGTTCGGGGAGCACCGCAGATACGCAGTATTTT